Described below is a single T cell receptor beta chain sequence and its context. Sequencing was at deep level. Profiling relied on immunoSEQ multiplex PCR, and the TCRdb table lists in-frame clones only, not all of them. The sample lists approximately 530,000 clones, 90% to 97% seen once, with approximately 0.06% in the top ten. The record originates from a study of shared clonotypes between healthy human individuals. Investigators divided CD4+ cells into CD45RA+ naive and CD45RA-negative memory subsets. The source material was naive CD4+ T cells sorted from blood. Subset of the sample: CD45RA+ positively selected. The receptor was derived from a woman in her 30s in good health.

CDR3 bases: TGCGCCAGCATTCCCAGACAGGCTCCCTATGGCTACACCTTC. Translated: CASIPRQAPYGYTF. This chain joins TRBV10-2 and TRBJ1-2; possible D gene TRBD1, 6 bases. Looked up from germline, CDR1 is WSHSY and CDR2 is SAAADI. V was shortened by 7 bases and J by 4 bases, with 16 bases between the two germline ends. The CDR3 has 14 residues.